The 21 T cell receptor beta chains given below trace back to one sample, sequenced in a study of response to subunit inactivated influenza vaccine (dated by TCRdb to between 2018 and 2020). Receptors were amplified or captured by RT-PCR. Instrument on record: Illumina HiSeq 2500. TCRdb reworked the public reads: Q25 trimming with fastp, MiXCR clone assembly, productive beta chains retained. Rows are unified per CDR3 protein, each entry keeping the most common DNA and genes. Here the sample has about 830,000 distinct CDR3 sequences; around a sixth occur a single time. Roughly 10% of the sample is held by the ten biggest clonotypes. Material: PBMCs from blood, obtained around 5 days after vaccination. Receptors originate from a man aged 50-60 years who received an inactivated influenza vaccine. Donor details come from another sample of the same person, matched by shared clones.

This clonotype was observed a few times. The chain employs TRBV15 and TRBJ2-3; 8 nucleotides agree with TRBD2. From germline, CDR1 is LNHNV and CDR2 YYDKDF (reference sequence). CDR3 length: 15 amino acids. V trimming: 6 bases; J trimming: 2 bases; junction bases outside the gene matches: 7. This CDR3 reads CATRDAGGHTDTQYF. Written as DNA, the CDR3 is TGTGCCACCAGGGACGCGGGAGGTCACACAGATACGCAGTATTTT.

This clonotype turned up a few times. This chain links TRBV29-1 with TRBJ1-1, with D tentatively TRBD1 (5 bases). Germline-derived CDR1 and CDR2 are SQVTM and ANQGSEA. This CDR3 has 14 residues. Trimming removed 0 bases at V and 1 base at J, with 9 bases between. The CDR3 reads CSVEESTANTEAFF. In DNA, the CDR3 is TGCAGCGTTGAAGAATCGACAGCGAACACTGAAGCTTTCTTT. Full variable domain (missing parts from reference TRBV29-1 and TRBJ1-1): SAVISQKPSRDICQRGTSLTIQCQVDSQVTMMFWYRQQPGQSLTLIATANQGSEATYESGFVIDKFPISRPNLTFSTLTVSNMSPEDSSIYLCSVEESTANTEAFFGQGTRLTVV.

This chain links TRBV20-1 with TRBJ2-3; either TRBD1 or TRBD2 may supply D (5 bases each). V was clipped by 7 bases and J by 0 bases, with 14 bases between them. The length of the CDR3 is 14 residues. In germline, CDR1 is DFQATT, CDR2 SNEGSKA (reference sequence). CDR3: CSGELGVSTDTQYF. The CDR3 region has the DNA TGCAGTGGGGAGTTGGGGGTTAGCACAGATACGCAGTATTTT.

This clonotype was seen a handful of times. CDR3 loop: CATTGPRRSYNEQFF. In DNA form, the CDR3 reads TGTGCCACCACGGGACCAAGGCGCTCCTACAATGAGCAGTTCTTC. The chain joins TRBV6-1 to TRBJ2-1, with D perhaps TRBD1 or TRBD2 (5 bases each). CDR1 and CDR2 (germline): MNHNS, SASEGT. The V end lost 10 bases, the J end lost 0 bases, and 16 bases lay between the germline ends. The CDR3 contains 15 residues.

This clonotype appeared many times. The chain links TRBV12-3 or TRBV12-4 to TRBJ2-7; D unresolved. The CDR3 has 12 residues. The V end lost 5 bases, the J end lost 6 bases, and 11 bases lay between the germline ends. The CDR3 bases are TGTGCCAGCAGTCCCCGGTTTGGCGAGCAGTACTTC. It codes for CASSPRFGEQYF.

CDR3 sequence reads: CASQTGGGTYNEQFF. The CDR3 bases are TGCGCCAGTCAGACAGGGGGAGGGACCTACAATGAGCAGTTCTTC. V gene TRBV5-1 combines with J gene TRBJ2-1; 9 positions agree with TRBD1. The CDR3 sequence is 15 residues long. Losses at the gene ends were 8 bases for V and 2 bases for J; bases not matched to a gene: 8. The germline V gene has CDR1 SGHRS and CDR2 YFSETQ.

This chain joins TRBV20-1 and TRBJ2-7; D unclear. Germline assignment: CDR1 DFQATT and CDR2 SNEGSKA (reference sequence). Trimming cost V 6 bases and J 6 bases, with 18 bases left between them. The CDR3 extends over 13 amino acids. CDR3 nucleotide sequence: TGCAGTGCGTCCCCTGGCGGTTCTCTCGAGCAGTACTTC. It translates to CSASPGGSLEQYF.

The J gene is TRBJ2-1, the V gene TRBV7-6; D is tentatively TRBD1 or TRBD2 (5 bases each). Trimming shortened V by 3 bases and J by 1 base, and 10 bases separated the two germline ends. Germline CDR1 is SGHVS and CDR2 is FNYEAQ. This CDR3 has 15 amino acids. CDR3 nucleotides: TGTGCCAGCAGCTTTGAGAGGGGATCCTACAATGAGCAGTTCTTC. Translating gives CASSFERGSYNEQFF. The whole variable domain, filled in from reference TRBV7-6 and TRBJ2-1, reads GAGVSQSPRYKVTKRGQDVALRCDPISGHVSLYWYRQALGQGPEFLTYFNYEAQQDKSGLPNDRFSAERPEGSISTLTIQRTEQRDSAMYRCASSFERGSYNEQFFGPGTRLTVL.

This clonotype was detected a few times. This chain joins TRBV21-1 and TRBJ1-2. TRBV21-1 is marked as a pseudogene. The CDR3 has 13 residues. The CDR3 sequence: CASSIQLTYGYTF. The DNA of the CDR3 is TGTGCCAGCAGCATCCAGTTGACCTATGGCTACACCTTC.

The chain is built from TRBV7-9 and TRBJ1-3, with 8 bases fitting TRBD1. Trimming cost V 1 base and J 4 bases; bases outside gene matches: 6. CDR1 SEHNR and CDR2 FQNEAQ come from the germline V gene (reference sequence). The CDR3 loop spans 16 amino acids. CDR3 amino acids: CASSLGGQGIGNTIYF. CDR3 in DNA: TGTGCCAGCAGCTTAGGTGGACAGGGCATCGGAAACACCATATATTTT.

This clonotype was observed at least ten times. The V call is TRBV9, the J call TRBJ2-6; no definite D call. The CDR3 runs 15 residues. Trimming took 5 bases from V and 4 from J, leaving 13 bases between them. Germline CDR1 is SGDLS and CDR2 is YYNGEE. This CDR3 is CASSDNADGANVLTF. DNA for the CDR3: TGTGCCAGCAGTGATAACGCCGACGGGGCCAACGTCCTGACTTTC.

The chain links TRBV5-1 to TRBJ2-1, with 10 bases that match TRBD2. V was pared by 4 bases and J by 6 bases, with 7 bases of the junction left unmatched. The CDR3 has 15 residues. The V gene's germline CDR1 is SGHRS and CDR2 YFSETQ. The CDR3 DNA reads TGCGCCAGCAGCCGAACTAGCGGGAATCTCAATGAGCAGTTCTTC. This encodes CASSRTSGNLNEQFF.

This clonotype was counted ten times or more. The chain uses TRBV5-1 and TRBJ2-7; 7 bases are shared with TRBD1. The CDR3 is made up of 15 amino acids. The germline V gene encodes CDR1 SGHRS and CDR2 YFSETQ. Trimming removed 0 bases from V and 5 bases from J; junction bases left unmatched: 8. The CDR3 region is CASSLDEGADNEQYF. The CDR3, as DNA: TGCGCCAGCAGCTTGGACGAGGGGGCCGATAACGAGCAGTACTTC.

The V call is TRBV12-3 or TRBV12-4, the J call TRBJ1-2; tentative D call: TRBD1 (5 bases). This CDR3 is built from 14 residues. Trimming pared 7 bases from V and 6 bases from J, leaving 18 bases between. The CDR3 DNA follows: TGTGCCAGCACCCGAAACGGGGGAACACATGGCTACACCTTC. Encoded protein: CASTRNGGTHGYTF.

This clonotype was counted between two and nine times. The chain combines TRBV5-1 with TRBJ2-3; 7 bases map to TRBD1. The CDR3 contains 16 residues. V gave up 4 bases and J gave up 0 bases; unmatched junction bases: 8. CDR1 is SGHRS and CDR2 is YFSETQ in the germline V gene. In DNA, the CDR3 is TGCGCCAGCAGCACAGGGACAGTGGGTAGCACAGATACGCAGTATTTT. This codes for CASSTGTVGSTDTQYF. Based on the CDR3 plus reference TRBV5-1 and TRBJ2-3, the full variable domain is KAGVTQTPRYLIKTRGQQVTLSCSPISGHRSVSWYQQTPGQGLQFLFEYFSETQRNKGNFPGRFSGRQFSNSRSEMNVSTLELGDSALYLCASSTGTVGSTDTQYFGPGTRLTVL.

This clonotype was counted only a few times. The chain employs TRBV5-1 and TRBJ2-1, with TRBD2 identical over 11 bases. The CDR3 has 14 amino acids. The junction had 3 bases not matched to a gene; V was cut back by 3 bases and J by 7 bases. Per the germline V gene, CDR1 is SGHRS and CDR2 is YFSETQ. The CDR3 DNA follows: TGCGCCAGCAGCTCGTTAGCGGGAGGGAATGAGCAGTTCTTC. Encoded protein: CASSSLAGGNEQFF.

This clonotype was seen many times. The J gene is TRBJ2-7, the V gene TRBV5-5, with D tentatively TRBD1 (5 bases). V was clipped by 5 bases and J by 5 bases, with 14 bases between them. The germline V gene encodes CDR1 SGHKS and CDR2 YYEKEE (reference sequence). The CDR3 contains 13 residues. Here the CDR3 reads CASSWTSKDEQYF. CDR3 nucleotides: TGTGCCAGCAGTTGGACATCCAAGGACGAGCAGTACTTC.

This clonotype was counted ten times or more. The genes are TRBV12-3 or TRBV12-4 and TRBJ1-5; D ambiguous. Trimming took off 6 bases at V and 2 bases at J, with 14 bases between the two ends. The CDR3 has 15 amino acids. This chain's CDR3 is CASSPGGMGNQPQHF. For the CDR3, the DNA is TGTGCCAGCAGCCCCGGCGGAATGGGCAATCAGCCCCAGCATTTT.

The chain combines TRBV6-5 with TRBJ1-5; TRBD1 is a possible D gene (6 bases). V shed 4 bases and J shed 2 bases, with 18 bases lying between them. Looked up from germline, CDR1 is MNHEY and CDR2 is SVGAGI. The CDR3 runs to 17 residues. This chain's CDR3 is CASSSFQTGGGNQPQHF. The CDR3 DNA reads TGTGCCAGCAGTTCCTTTCAAACGGGGGGCGGCAATCAGCCCCAGCATTTT.

In its sample, this clonotype was seen a few times. This chain joins TRBV5-1 and TRBJ2-1, with D possibly matching TRBD2 (5 bases). Deletions cut 5 bases from V and 6 bases from J, with 21 bases between. The length of the CDR3 is 16 residues. Germline V gene lookup returns CDR1 SGHRS and CDR2 YFSETQ. Written as DNA, the CDR3 is TGCGCCAGCAGGACAAATCCAAATGGGGAGCTCAATGAGCAGTTCTTC. Translating gives CASRTNPNGELNEQFF.

This clonotype was seen a few times. The rearrangement joins TRBV6-5 to TRBJ2-1; the match to TRBD2 covers 7 bases. Germline CDR1 reads MNHEY; CDR2 reads SVGAGI. The V gene end was trimmed by 2 bases and the J gene end by 5 bases; junction bases not matched to a gene: 3. This CDR3 spans 14 amino acids. As DNA, the CDR3 is TGTGCCAGCAGTTACACCGGGACTAACAATGAGCAGTTCTTC. This translates into CASSYTGTNNEQFF.